These T cell receptor beta chains were read from a single sample in a study of radiotherapy plus CTLA-4 blockade in lung cancer. Sequencing was performed with immunoSEQ multiplex PCR; in TCRdb, only in-frame clones are kept and a portion is missing. The profile covers about 27,000 clones, with about three quarters appearing a single time and approximately 3.5% taken by the ten largest. The sample here was peripheral blood, taken from a patient treated with radiotherapy plus ipilimumab. These receptors all stem from a human donor with non-small cell lung cancer who had stable disease on radiotherapy plus ipilimumab. The CDR3 runs from the conserved cysteine through the conserved F or W. D genes are given only for firm matches. Not all rows give a size; the values are once, few, many and, for expanded clones, a class.

>NA|TRBJ2-7|TRBV6-1|NA
CASRKPQTGRDEQYF
TGTGCCAGCAGGAAACCCCAGACAGGCCGAGACGAGCAGTACTTC
>NA|TRBJ1-1|TRBV29-1|NA
CSVAQFGGNTEAFF
TGCAGCGTTGCCCAATTCGGTGGGAACACTGAAGCTTTCTTT
>NA|TRBJ1-2|TRBV5-1|NA
CASSFAGPNYGYTF
TGCGCCAGCAGCTTCGCAGGACCCAACTATGGCTACACCTTC
>NA|TRBJ2-7|TRBV9|NA
CASSDGQSYEQYF
TGTGCCAGCAGCGACGGGCAGTCCTACGAGCAGTACTTC
>NA|TRBJ1-2|TRBV2|NA
CASSERRSHGYTF
TGTGCCAGCAGTGAACGGAGATCCCATGGCTACACCTTC
>NA|TRBJ2-7|TRBV19|NA
CASSIGGAGKIHEQYF
TGTGCCAGTAGTATTGGTGGGGCGGGGAAGATCCACGAGCAGTACTTC
>TRBD2|TRBJ2-5|TRBV7-2|few
CASTRSGLAEETQYF
TGTGCCAGTACCCGATCAGGACTAGCGGAAGAGACCCAGTACTTC
>NA|TRBJ1-2|TRBV6-5|NA
CASRAGVYGYTF
TGTGCCAGCCGGGCAGGGGTCTATGGCTACACCTTC
>TRBD2|TRBJ2-7|TRBV5-1|NA
CASSHSSGSYEQYF
TGCGCCAGCAGCCACTCTAGCGGGAGCTACGAGCAGTACTTC
>NA|TRBJ2-3|TRBV19|NA
CASREGFYTDTQYF
TGTGCCAGTAGAGAGGGGTTCTACACAGATACGCAGTATTTT
>TRBD1|TRBJ2-3|TRBV30|NA
CAWSAQGADTQYF
TGTGCCTGGAGTGCCCAGGGGGCAGATACGCAGTATTTT
>NA|TRBJ1-1|TRBV21-1|NA
CAKQPLGSYTIHTEAFF
TGTGCCAAGCAGCCTCTGGGTAGCTACACAATTCACACTGAAGCTTTCTTT
>NA|TRBJ1-2|TRBV27|once
CASRVWGADGYTF
TGTGCCAGCAGGGTGTGGGGGGCCGATGGCTACACCTTC
>TRBD2|TRBJ2-7|TRBV18|NA
CASSRGEPYEQYF
TGTGCCAGCTCCCGGGGGGAACCCTACGAGCAGTACTTC
>NA|TRBJ2-1|TRBV4-3|NA
CASSQGVANNEQFF
TGCGCCAGCAGCCAAGGAGTTGCCAACAATGAGCAGTTCTTC
>NA|TRBJ2-1|TRBV5-4|NA
CASSSVKGYNEQFF
TGTGCCAGCAGCTCCGTTAAGGGCTACAATGAGCAGTTCTTC
>TRBD1|TRBJ1-1|TRBV29-1|NA
CSVEVATGRITEAFF
TGCAGCGTTGAAGTTGCGACAGGGCGGATCACTGAAGCTTTCTTT
>NA|TRBJ2-3|TRBV27|once
CASSPRQELTDTQYF
TGTGCCAGCAGTCCCCGACAGGAGCTCACAGATACGCAGTATTTT
>NA|TRBJ2-5|TRBV28|NA
CASSLAQKETQYF
TGTGCCAGCAGTCTTGCGCAGAAAGAGACCCAGTACTTC
>NA|TRBJ1-3|TRBV5-4|few
CASSSDPFSGNTIYF
TGTGCCAGCAGCTCCGACCCCTTCTCTGGAAACACCATATATTTT
>NA|TRBJ2-7|TRBV7-3|few
CASSYPTDYEQYF
TGTGCCAGCAGCTACCCCACCGACTACGAGCAGTACTTC
>NA|TRBJ1-6|TRBV18|NA
CASSLASRDSPLHF
TGTGCCAGCTCATTGGCATCTAGGGATTCACCCCTCCACTTT
>TRBD1|TRBJ1-5|TRBV10-3|NA
CATWDRGNQPQHF
TGTGCCACCTGGGACAGGGGTAATCAGCCCCAGCATTTT
>NA|TRBJ2-7|TRBV7-9|NA
CASSRYYEQYF
TGTGCCAGCAGCCGATACTACGAGCAGTACTTC
>NA|TRBJ2-7|TRBV18|NA
CASSPSLGGSDEQYF
TGTGCCAGCTCACCATCCCTCGGGGGTAGCGACGAGCAGTACTTC
>TRBD1|TRBJ2-2|TRBV28|NA
CASSRGNRGYTGELFF
TGTGCCAGCAGCAGGGGTAACAGGGGTTACACCGGGGAGCTGTTTTTT
>TRBD1|TRBJ2-7|TRBV4-1|NA
CASRSGTAIDEQYF
TGCGCCAGCAGATCCGGGACAGCAATAGACGAGCAGTACTTC
>TRBD1|TRBJ2-2|TRBV5-1|NA
CASRRGQGANTGELFF
TGCGCCAGCAGACGTGGACAGGGGGCGAACACCGGGGAGCTGTTTTTT
>NA|TRBJ2-2|TRBV10-1|NA
CASTPNGALSTGELFF
TGCGCCAGCACCCCGAACGGCGCCCTATCCACCGGGGAGCTGTTTTTT
>NA|TRBJ1-2|TRBV28|medium-sized
CALGGGVNYGYTF
TGTGCCCTGGGGGGGGGCGTGAACTATGGCTACACCTTC
>NA|TRBJ2-3|TRBV19|NA
CASSDPGHPTDTQYF
TGTGCCAGTAGTGATCCGGGACACCCCACAGATACGCAGTATTTT
>TRBD1|TRBJ2-7|TRBV19|NA
CASSRGQYYEQYF
TGTGCCAGTAGTCGGGGACAGTACTACGAGCAGTACTTC
>NA|TRBJ1-1|TRBV6-6|NA
CASSVTENTEAFF
TGTGCCAGCAGCGTTACAGAAAATACTGAAGCTTTCTTT
>TRBD1|TRBJ2-7|TRBV19|few
CASSIRAGGSYEQYF
TGTGCCAGTAGTATAAGGGCAGGGGGCTCCTACGAGCAGTACTTC
>TRBD2|TRBJ2-7|TRBV4-1|few
CASSQGSGSTSYEQYF
TGCGCCAGCAGCCAAGGAAGCGGGAGTACCTCCTACGAGCAGTACTTC
>NA|TRBJ1-1|TRBV5-1|medium-sized
CASGGGAVNTEAFF
TGCGCCAGCGGGGGAGGGGCCGTGAACACTGAAGCTTTCTTT
>TRBD2|TRBJ2-7|TRBV2|NA
CASRLAGTYEQYF
TGTGCCAGCAGGCTAGCGGGAACCTACGAGCAGTACTTC
>NA|TRBJ1-1|TRBV6-6|few
CASRQRGGQTEAFF
TGTGCCAGTAGACAAAGGGGGGGCCAGACTGAAGCTTTCTTT
>TRBD2|TRBJ2-2|TRBV6-8|NA
CASSFPLLRPGLAAHTGELFF
TGTGCCAGCAGTTTTCCCCTCCTCCGTCCGGGACTAGCGGCACACACCGGGGAGCTGTTTTTT
>TRBD1|TRBJ2-4|TRBV7-9|NA
CASSLDRGLHIQYF
TGTGCCAGCAGCCTGGACAGGGGGCTCCACATTCAGTACTTC
>NA|TRBJ2-7|TRBV7-5|NA
CARGGGTESYEQYF
TGTGCCAGAGGGGGGGGCACTGAGTCCTACGAGCAGTACTTC
>NA|TRBJ2-4|TRBV6-1|few
CASSVRGSETKNIQYF
TGTGCCAGCAGTGTCAGGGGTTCGGAAACCAAAAACATTCAGTACTTC
>NA|TRBJ2-7|TRBV6-1|once
CASSDMGRSYEQYF
TGTGCCAGCAGTGACATGGGGCGATCCTACGAGCAGTACTTC
>NA|TRBJ2-6|TRBV7-3|NA
CASSLSSSGANVLTF
TGTGCCAGCAGCCTCTCAAGCTCTGGGGCCAACGTCCTGACTTTC
>NA|TRBJ2-4|TRBV5-1|few
CASSLANIQYF
TGCGCCAGCAGCTTAGCGAACATTCAGTACTTC
>NA|TRBJ1-1|TRBV28|NA
CASRGQSALNTEAFF
TGTGCCAGCAGAGGACAGTCGGCCTTGAACACTGAAGCTTTCTTT
>TRBD2|TRBJ2-1|TRBV18|NA
CASSRRTSSNEQFF
TGTGCCAGCTCTCGGCGGACTAGCAGCAATGAGCAGTTCTTC
>NA|TRBJ2-5|TRBV5-1|NA
CASSLATETQYF
TGCGCCAGCAGCTTGGCCACAGAGACCCAGTACTTC
>NA|TRBJ1-2|TRBV6-5|NA
CASMGVGLLKNTF
TGTGCCAGCATGGGGGTCGGGCTCCTTAAAAACACCTTC
>NA|TRBJ2-2|TRBV5-6|NA
CASSLGTANTGELFF
TGTGCCAGCAGCTTGGGGACCGCGAACACCGGGGAGCTGTTTTTT